The rows below give T cell receptor beta chains drawn from one sample of a study of blood T cell repertoires in COVID-19. Libraries were prepared by immunoSEQ multiplex PCR; TCRdb keeps only in-frame clonotypes and omits some of them. The sample holds approximately 260,000 clones; roughly 89% are singletons and the top ten take about 2%. The sequencing input was PBMCs or T cells enriched from blood (not recorded which). All receptors come from a woman in her sixties or seventies who had recovered from COVID-19. Both conserved end residues are part of each CDR3. The D gene is left open where the match is weak. Expanded clones get a size class; other rows say once, few or many, or leave the size out.

TRBV11-2,TRBJ1-1,NA,NA,TGTGCCAGCAGACCGGAGAAACAGGGTCCGGCTGAAGCTTTCTTT,CASRPEKQGPAEAFF
TRBV3-1/TRBV3-2,TRBJ1-5,NA,few,TGTGCCAGCAGCCCTGACACCGATAGCAATCAGCCCCAGCATTTT,CASSPDTDSNQPQHF
TRBV28,TRBJ1-2,TRBD1,NA,TGTGCCAGCAGGCCACACCCAGGGACAGGGACTATTTGGGACTATGGCTACACCTTC,CASRPHPGTGTIWDYGYTF
TRBV20-1,TRBJ2-1,TRBD2,NA,TGCAGTGCTAGTGCGCTAGCGGGGGTCAATGAGCAGTTCTTC,CSASALAGVNEQFF
TRBV27,TRBJ1-4,NA,once,TGTGCCAGCAGTTTATCTCGGGAGGAAAAACTGTTTTTT,CASSLSREEKLFF
TRBV28,TRBJ2-7,NA,NA,TGTGCCAGCAGTGGGACTAGGGGGCCCTACGAGCAGTACTTC,CASSGTRGPYEQYF
TRBV28,TRBJ1-4,NA,NA,TGTGCCAGCAGCGCTGGGGGGGCGGGGGTCGGAAAACTGTTTTTT,CASSAGGAGVGKLFF
TRBV29-1,TRBJ2-6,NA,NA,TGCAGCGTTCTGCAGGGTTATGGGGCCAACGTCCTGACTTTC,CSVLQGYGANVLTF
TRBV15,TRBJ1-2,NA,NA,TGTGCCACCAGCAGAGATCCAGGCGTTAACTATGGCTACACCTTC,CATSRDPGVNYGYTF
TRBV2,TRBJ2-5,NA,NA,TGTGCCAGCAGGGACAATTTCGCGGGGGCAAAGACCCAGTACTTC,CASRDNFAGAKTQYF
TRBV11-3,TRBJ2-3,TRBD1,NA,TGTGCCAGCACCCGACAGGGGGCCTTAAGGGAGCAGTATTTT,CASTRQGALREQYF
TRBV21-1,TRBJ1-2,NA,NA,TGTGCCAGCAGCATTAGGCAGGGCCACTATGGCTACACCTTC,CASSIRQGHYGYTF
TRBV5-1,TRBJ1-3,NA,NA,TGCGCCAGCAGCTTGGCCGGAGGAATCGTTGGAAACACCATATATTTT,CASSLAGGIVGNTIYF
TRBV3-1/TRBV3-2,TRBJ2-7,TRBD1,NA,TGTGCCAGCATCGGGACAGGGGAACTAAACTCCTACGAGCAGTACTTC,CASIGTGELNSYEQYF
TRBV28,TRBJ1-5,TRBD1,NA,TGTGCCAGCAGCAGGACAGGGGAGGTTTTCGGCAATCAGCCCCAGCATTTT,CASSRTGEVFGNQPQHF
TRBV13,TRBJ1-2,TRBD1,NA,TGTGCCAGCAGCTTAGGCGACAGGGCGGACAGTTATGGCTACACCTTC,CASSLGDRADSYGYTF
TRBV28,TRBJ2-5,TRBD1,NA,TGTGCCAGCAGCAAGACAGGGGTGGAGACCCAGTACTTC,CASSKTGVETQYF
TRBV7-9,TRBJ1-3,TRBD1,NA,TGTGCCAGCAGCCCCGGACAGGGGCAGGGAAACACCATATATTTT,CASSPGQGQGNTIYF
TRBV13,TRBJ1-2,NA,NA,TGTGCCAGCAGCTTAGGATCGGAGGGTGGCTACACCTTC,CASSLGSEGGYTF
TRBV28,TRBJ2-3,TRBD2,once,TGTGCCAGCAGTCCAGCGGGGGGGCGTATAGATACGCAGTATTTT,CASSPAGGRIDTQYF